A single sample gave rise to the 10 T cell receptor beta chains below, sequenced in a study of cytomegalovirus exposure and HLA in healthy donors. The PCR ran on 60 Vbeta and 13 Jbeta primers. Profiled with immunoSEQ multiplex PCR; TCRdb holds only in-frame clones, not every one. This table has approximately 86,000 clones, roughly 85% appearing once. The sequencing input was PBMCs. The origin of the receptors is a man aged 40-50 years in good health and CMV-seropositive.

The chain joins TRBV5-1 to TRBJ1-2; D is uncertain. Germline-derived CDR1 and CDR2 are SGHRS and YFSETQ. The CDR3 sequence is 13 residues long. Trimming left V 7 bases short and J 6 bases short, with 16 bases between. As DNA, the CDR3 is TGCGCCAGCTCACTTGGAGGTTCGAATGGCTACACCTTC. Protein sequence: CASSLGGSNGYTF.

This chain connects TRBV19 to TRBJ1-2; D not resolved. The V end lost 4 bases, the J end lost 2 bases, and 14 bases lay between the germline ends. Germline CDR1 reads LNHDA; CDR2 reads SQIVND (reference sequence). The CDR3 length is 15 residues. The CDR3 region has the DNA TGTGCCAGTAGTACCCCCACTATCGCAAACTATGGCTACACCTTC. Protein: CASSTPTIANYGYTF.

V and J are TRBV7-8 and TRBJ2-5; no firm D call. V lost 5 bases and J 5 bases, leaving 12 bases between the germline ends. Germline V gene data show CDR1 as SGHVS and CDR2 as FQNEAQ. This CDR3 has 13 amino acids. The CDR3 region is CASSPPREETQYF. CDR3 DNA: TGTGCCAGCAGCCCCCCCCGAGAGGAGACCCAGTACTTC. Drawing the rest from reference TRBV7-8 and TRBJ2-5, the complete variable domain is GAGVSQSPRYKVAKRGQDVALRCDPISGHVSLFWYQQALGQGPEFLTYFQNEAQLDKSGLPSDRFFAERPEGSVSTLKIQRTQQEDSAVYLCASSPPREETQYFGPGTRLLVL.

In this sample, this clone turned up a few times. This rearrangement joins TRBV18 to TRBJ1-6; 8 bases line up with TRBD1. This CDR3 has 14 amino acids. Germline V CDR1 and CDR2: KGHSH, LQKENI. J was trimmed by 3 bases and V by 5 bases; bases with no gene match: 0. Here the CDR3 DNA reads TGTGCCAGCTCAGGACAGGGCTATAATTCACCCCTCCACTTT. Its translation is CASSGQGYNSPLHF. Using reference TRBV18 and TRBJ1-6 for the parts outside the CDR3, the full variable domain is NAGVMQNPRHLVRRRGQEARLRCSPMKGHSHVYWYRQLPEEGLKFMVYLQKENIIDESGMPKERFSAEFPKEGPSILRIQQVVRGDSAAYFCASSGQGYNSPLHFGNGTRLTVT.

The rearrangement joins TRBV7-9 to TRBJ2-2; D unclear. CDR3 length: 12 residues. CDR1 and CDR2 from the germline V gene are SEHNR and FQNEAQ (reference sequence). V lost 4 bases to trimming and J lost 2 bases, with 2 bases between them. CDR3 sequence: CASSSNTGELFF. CDR3 nucleotides: TGTGCCAGCAGCTCTAACACCGGGGAGCTGTTTTTT.

This rearrangement joins TRBV7-2 to TRBJ2-5, with 10 positions matching TRBD1. The CDR3 has 14 residues. Looked up from germline, CDR1 is SGHTA and CDR2 is FQGNSA. V shed 3 bases and J 4 bases; nucleotides not matched to a gene: 2. The CDR3 DNA sequence: TGTGCCAGCAGCTTGACAGGGGGCGGAGAGACCCAGTACTTC. Translation gives CASSLTGGGETQYF. The whole variable domain, filled in from reference TRBV7-2 and TRBJ2-5, reads GAGVSQSPSNKVTEKGKDVELRCDPISGHTALYWYRQSLGQGLEFLIYFQGNSAPDKSGLPSDRFSAERTGGSVSTLTIQRTQQEDSAVYLCASSLTGGGETQYFGPGTRLLVL.

About this clone: Other nucleotide sequences in the sample specify the same CDR3. The chain employs TRBV7-2 and TRBJ2-5; D is unresolved. CDR3 size: 12 residues. The V gene's germline CDR1 is SGHTA and CDR2 FQGNSA. Trimming shortened V by 2 bases and J by 4 bases, and 5 bases separated the two germline ends. DNA for the CDR3: TGTGCCAGCAGCTTACCCGGAGAGACCCAGTACTTC. Its translation is CASSLPGETQYF.

The chain joins TRBV19 to TRBJ1-2; 10 bases are a match to TRBD1. From germline, CDR1 is LNHDA and CDR2 SQIVND (reference sequence). The CDR3 length is 12 residues. Trimming removed 6 bases from V and 8 bases from J; junction bases left unmatched: 3. The CDR3 coding sequence is TGTGCCAGTAGGGACAGGGGGAACGGCTACACCTTC. Its protein is CASRDRGNGYTF.

The chain carries TRBV28 and TRBJ2-7; D unresolved. The ends were cut back, 4 bases at V and 0 bases at J, with 13 bases in the middle. The CDR3 runs 15 residues. Germline V gene data show CDR1 as MDHEN and CDR2 as SYDVKM. As DNA, the CDR3 is TGTGCCAGCAGTTCCGTCGCGGATTCCTCCTACGAGCAGTACTTC. Protein: CASSSVADSSYEQYF.

With respect to this clone: This CDR3 fails to terminate in the conserved phenylalanine or tryptophan, so it likely reflects a read error. No DNA is shown, since the ends of the CDR3 on it are uncertain; the CDR3 is the one TCRdb lists. This chain links TRBV27 with TRBJ2-7; TRBD1, the D gene given by the table, was not confirmed from the DNA. CDR1 and CDR2 from the germline V gene are MNHEY and SMNVEV (reference sequence). Ends included, the CDR3 has 8 residues. The CDR3 loop reads CASRGQPL.